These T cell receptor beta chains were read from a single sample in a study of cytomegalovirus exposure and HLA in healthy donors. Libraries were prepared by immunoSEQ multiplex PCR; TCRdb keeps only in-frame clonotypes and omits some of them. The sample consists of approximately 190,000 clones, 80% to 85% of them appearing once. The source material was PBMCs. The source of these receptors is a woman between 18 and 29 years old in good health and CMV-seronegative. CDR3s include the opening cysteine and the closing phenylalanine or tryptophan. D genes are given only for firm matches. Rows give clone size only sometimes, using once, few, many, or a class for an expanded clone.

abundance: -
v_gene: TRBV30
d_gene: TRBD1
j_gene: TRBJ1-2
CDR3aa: CAWTQGFGYTF
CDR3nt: TGTGCCTGGACACAGGGGTTCGGCTACACCTTC

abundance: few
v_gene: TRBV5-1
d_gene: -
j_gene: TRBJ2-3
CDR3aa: CASSLELTDTQYF
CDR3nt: TGCGCCAGCAGCTTGGAACTCACAGATACGCAGTATTTT

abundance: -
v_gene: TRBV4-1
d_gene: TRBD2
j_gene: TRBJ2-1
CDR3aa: CASSQDTGTSDNNEQFF
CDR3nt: TGCGCCAGCAGCCAAGATACGGGGACTAGCGACAACAATGAGCAGTTCTTC

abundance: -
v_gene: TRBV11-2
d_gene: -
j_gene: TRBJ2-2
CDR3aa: CASSPYTGELFF
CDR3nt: TGTGCCAGCAGCCCATACACCGGGGAGCTGTTTTTT

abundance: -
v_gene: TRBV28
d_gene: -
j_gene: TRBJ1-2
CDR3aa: CASSRGYGYTF
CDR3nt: TGTGCCAGCTCGAGGGGGTACGGCTACACCTTC

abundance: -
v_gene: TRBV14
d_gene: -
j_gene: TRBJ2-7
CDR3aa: CASSPLSLIGYYEQYF
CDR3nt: TGTGCCAGCAGCCCCCTTTCCCTCATCGGGTACTACGAGCAGTACTTC

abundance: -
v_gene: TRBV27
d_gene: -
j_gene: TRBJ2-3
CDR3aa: CASSTTGITDTQYF
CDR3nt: TGTGCCAGCAGTACGACGGGGATCACAGATACGCAGTATTTT

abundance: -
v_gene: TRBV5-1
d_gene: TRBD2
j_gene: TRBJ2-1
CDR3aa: CASSLAVSGGFDEQFF
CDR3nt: TGCGCCAGCAGCTTGGCCGTCAGCGGGGGGTTCGATGAGCAGTTCTTC

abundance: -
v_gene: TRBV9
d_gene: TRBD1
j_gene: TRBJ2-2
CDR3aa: CASSVSSGTGVNIGELFF
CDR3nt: TGTGCCAGCAGCGTCTCCTCCGGGACAGGAGTGAACATCGGGGAGCTGTTTTTT

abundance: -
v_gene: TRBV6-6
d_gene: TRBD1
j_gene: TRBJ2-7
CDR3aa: CASRVQGARHEQYF
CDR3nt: TGTGCCAGCAGGGTACAGGGGGCGCGCCACGAGCAGTACTTC

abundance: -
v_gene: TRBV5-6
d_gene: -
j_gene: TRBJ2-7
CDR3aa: CASSLTGPYEQYF
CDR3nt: TGTGCCAGCAGCTTGACAGGTCCCTACGAGCAGTACTTC

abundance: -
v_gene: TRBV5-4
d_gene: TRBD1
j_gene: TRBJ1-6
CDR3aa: CASSPDRGYSPLHF
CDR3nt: TGTGCCAGCAGCCCGGACAGGGGTTATTCACCCCTCCACTTT

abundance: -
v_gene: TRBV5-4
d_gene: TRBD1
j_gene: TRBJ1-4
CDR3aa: CASSYSGTANEKLFF
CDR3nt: TGTGCCAGCAGCTATTCCGGGACAGCTAATGAAAAACTGTTTTTT

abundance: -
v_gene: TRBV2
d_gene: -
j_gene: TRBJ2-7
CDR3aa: CASSGQGSDYEQYF
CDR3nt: TGTGCCAGCAGTGGGCAGGGGTCGGACTACGAGCAGTACTTC

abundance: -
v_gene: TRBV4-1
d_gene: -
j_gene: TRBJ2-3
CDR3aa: CASSQESRGAVDTQYF
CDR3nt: TGCGCCAGCAGCCAAGAATCTCGGGGGGCGGTAGATACGCAGTATTTT

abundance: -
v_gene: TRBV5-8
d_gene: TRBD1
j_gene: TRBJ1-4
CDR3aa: CASSLTGTGGEKLFF
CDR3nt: TGTGCCAGCAGCCTCACCGGGACAGGCGGCGAAAAACTGTTTTTT

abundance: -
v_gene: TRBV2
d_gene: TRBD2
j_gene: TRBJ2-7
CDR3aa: CASSEGLAGGHEQYF
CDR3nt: TGTGCCAGCAGTGAGGGTCTAGCGGGAGGCCACGAGCAGTACTTC

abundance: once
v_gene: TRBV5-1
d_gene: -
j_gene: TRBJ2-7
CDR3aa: CASSLGKDYEQYF
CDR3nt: TGCGCCAGCAGCCTCGGGAAGGACTACGAGCAGTACTTC

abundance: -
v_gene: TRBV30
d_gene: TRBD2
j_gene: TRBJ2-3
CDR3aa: CAWASGSLDTQYF
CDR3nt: TGTGCCTGGGCTAGCGGGAGTTTAGATACGCAGTATTTT

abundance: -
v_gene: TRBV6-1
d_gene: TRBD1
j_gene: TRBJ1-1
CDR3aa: CASSRNRGQNTEAFF
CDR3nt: TGTGCCAGCAGTAGGAACAGGGGGCAGAACACTGAAGCTTTCTTT

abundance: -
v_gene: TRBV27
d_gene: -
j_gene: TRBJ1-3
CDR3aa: CASSSKGLSGNTIYF
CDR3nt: TGTGCCAGCAGTTCGAAGGGGCTTTCTGGAAACACCATATATTTT

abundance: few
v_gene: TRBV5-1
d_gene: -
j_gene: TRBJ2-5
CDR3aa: CASSLVPGSEETQYF
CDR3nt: TGCGCCAGCAGCTTGGTGCCCGGGTCGGAAGAGACCCAGTACTTC

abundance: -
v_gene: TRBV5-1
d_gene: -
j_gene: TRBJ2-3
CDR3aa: CASSLGQSDTDTQYF
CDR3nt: TGCGCCAGCAGCTTGGGACAGTCAGACACAGATACGCAGTATTTT